This T cell receptor (beta chain) was profiled in a study of T cell repertoires in cytomegalovirus infection. V shed 5 bases and J shed 8 bases, with 11 bases lying between them. The CDR3 runs to 12 residues. TCRdb processed the reads anew with MiXCR; each CDR3 protein has one entry. The sample records 95,000 to 120,000 distinct CDR3 sequences, over 25% being singletons. A note on this clonotype: Its specificity is unknown.

The sequence was collected from a human donor in good health (CMV status not recorded). Some clones in this sample may be carry-over from other donors' samples. This material consisted of CD8+ T cells from cultured PBMCs, taken from culture after CMV antigen stimulation. The chain is built from TRBV12-3 or TRBV12-4 and TRBJ2-3; possibly TRBD2 for D (7 bases). The DNA of the CDR3 is TGTGCCAGCAGTACGGGGGGCCTTACGCAGTATTTT. Protein product: CASSTGGLTQYF.